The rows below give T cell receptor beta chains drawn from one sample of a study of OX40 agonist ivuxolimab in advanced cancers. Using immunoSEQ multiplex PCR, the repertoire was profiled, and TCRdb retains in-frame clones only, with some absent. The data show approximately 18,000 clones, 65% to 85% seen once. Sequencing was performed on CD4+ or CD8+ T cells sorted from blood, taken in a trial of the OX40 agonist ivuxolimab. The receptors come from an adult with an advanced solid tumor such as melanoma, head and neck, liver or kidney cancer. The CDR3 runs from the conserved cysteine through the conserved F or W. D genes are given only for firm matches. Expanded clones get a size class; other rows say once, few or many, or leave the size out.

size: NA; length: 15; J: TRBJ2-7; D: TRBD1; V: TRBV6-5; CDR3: CASSYGGQGVYEQYF; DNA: TGTGCCAGCAGTTACGGGGGACAGGGAGTCTACGAGCAGTACTTC
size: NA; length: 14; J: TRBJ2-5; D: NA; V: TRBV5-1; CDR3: CASRSTGSQETQYF; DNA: TGCGCCAGCAGATCCACAGGGTCCCAAGAGACCCAGTACTTC
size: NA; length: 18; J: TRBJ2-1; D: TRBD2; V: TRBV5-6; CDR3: CASSPGGGGRPHWNEQFF; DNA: TGTGCCAGCAGCCCGGGCGGTGGCGGGAGGCCTCATTGGAATGAGCAGTTCTTC
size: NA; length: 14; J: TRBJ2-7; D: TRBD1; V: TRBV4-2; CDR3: CASSTSTGHYEQYF; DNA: TGTGCCAGCAGCACCTCGACAGGGCATTACGAGCAGTACTTC
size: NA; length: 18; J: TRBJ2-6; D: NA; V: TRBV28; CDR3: CASSVPFLTQSRANVLTF; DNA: TGTGCCAGCAGTGTACCTTTTCTGACACAAAGTCGGGCCAACGTCCTGACTTTC
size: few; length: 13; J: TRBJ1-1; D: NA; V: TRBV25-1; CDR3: CASSRGGFTEAFF; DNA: TGTGCCAGCAGCCGAGGGGGTTTCACTGAAGCTTTCTTT
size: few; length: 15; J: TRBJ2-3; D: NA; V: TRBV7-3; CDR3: CASSLIGTTADTQYF; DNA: TGTGCCAGCAGCTTAATAGGCACCACGGCGGATACGCAGTATTTT
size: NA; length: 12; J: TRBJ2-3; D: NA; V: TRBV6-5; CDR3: CASSYEGDTQYF; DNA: TGTGCCAGCAGTTACGAGGGAGATACGCAGTATTTT
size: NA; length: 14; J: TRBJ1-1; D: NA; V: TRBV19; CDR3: CASSTLGVVTEAFF; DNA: TGTGCCAGTAGTACCCTAGGGGTTGTGACTGAAGCTTTCTTT
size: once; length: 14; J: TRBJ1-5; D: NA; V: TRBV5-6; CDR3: CASSYTGGSQPQHF; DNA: TGTGCCAGCAGCTACACCGGGGGTTCTCAGCCCCAGCATTTT
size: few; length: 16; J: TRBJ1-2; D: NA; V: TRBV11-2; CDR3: CASSLDGRQSNYGYTF; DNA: TGTGCCAGCAGCTTAGATGGTCGGCAGTCAAACTATGGCTACACCTTC
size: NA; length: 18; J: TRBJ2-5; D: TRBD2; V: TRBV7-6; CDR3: CASSHQAASGRAWETQYF; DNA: TGTGCCAGCAGCCACCAGGCGGCTAGCGGGAGGGCCTGGGAGACCCAGTACTTC
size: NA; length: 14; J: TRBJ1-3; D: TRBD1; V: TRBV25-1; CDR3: CASSPGQGGNTIYF; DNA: TGTGCCAGCAGTCCCGGACAGGGCGGAAACACCATATATTTT
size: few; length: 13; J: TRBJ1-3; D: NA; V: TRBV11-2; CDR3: CASSSMPGDTIYF; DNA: TGTGCCAGCAGCTCCATGCCGGGAGACACCATATATTTT
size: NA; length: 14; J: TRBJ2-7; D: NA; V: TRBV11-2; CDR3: CASSLVPGTYEQYF; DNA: TGTGCCAGCAGCTTAGTCCCGGGGACCTACGAGCAGTACTTC
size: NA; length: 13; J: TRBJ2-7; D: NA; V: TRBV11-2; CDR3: CASSLGRTYEQYF; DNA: TGTGCCAGCAGCTTAGGCAGGACGTACGAGCAGTACTTC
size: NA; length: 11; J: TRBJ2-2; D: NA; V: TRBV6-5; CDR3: CASSYRGELFF; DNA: TGTGCCAGCAGTTACCGGGGGGAGCTGTTTTTT
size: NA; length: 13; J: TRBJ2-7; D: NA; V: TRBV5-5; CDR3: CASSFARGYEQYF; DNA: TGTGCCAGCAGCTTTGCTAGGGGCTACGAGCAGTACTTC
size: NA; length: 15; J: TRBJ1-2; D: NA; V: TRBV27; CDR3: CASSLFRETNYGYTF; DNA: TGTGCCAGCAGTTTATTTAGGGAGACGAACTATGGCTACACCTTC
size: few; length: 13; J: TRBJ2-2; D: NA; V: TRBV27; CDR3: CASSLRTIGELFF; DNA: TGTGCCAGCAGTCTACGGACTATCGGGGAGCTGTTTTTT
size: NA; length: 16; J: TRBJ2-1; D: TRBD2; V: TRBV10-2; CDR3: CASSEPGLAGFNEQFF; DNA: TGCGCCAGCAGTGAGCCCGGACTAGCGGGTTTCAATGAGCAGTTCTTC
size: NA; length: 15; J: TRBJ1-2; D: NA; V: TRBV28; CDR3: CASGLEQGFNYGYTF; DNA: TGTGCCAGCGGATTAGAACAGGGTTTTAACTATGGCTACACCTTC
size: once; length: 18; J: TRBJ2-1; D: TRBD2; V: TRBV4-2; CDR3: CASSQKAGVPGSYNEQFF; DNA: TGTGCCAGCAGCCAGAAAGCGGGGGTCCCGGGCTCCTACAATGAGCAGTTCTTC
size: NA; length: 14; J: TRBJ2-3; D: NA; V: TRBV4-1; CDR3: CASSLTLAGDTQYF; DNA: TGCGCCAGCTCTCTAACACTAGCTGGAGATACGCAGTATTTT
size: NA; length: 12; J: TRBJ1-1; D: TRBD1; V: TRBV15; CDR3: CATGIQGAGAFF; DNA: TGTGCCACCGGAATACAGGGGGCTGGAGCTTTCTTT
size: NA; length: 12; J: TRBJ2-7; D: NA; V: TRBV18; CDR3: CASSPPSYEQYF; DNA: TGTGCCAGCTCACCACCGAGCTACGAGCAGTACTTC